The next 19 T cell receptor beta chains were all read from a single sample in a study of T cells in women clearing cervical HPV infection. Sequenced by immunoSEQ multiplex PCR; TCRdb stores in-frame clones only, minus some. The listing contains about 46,000 clones. The sample comprised blood buffy coat. The receptor source for this set is a woman between 18 and 75 years old with a cervical HPV16 infection that either progressed to CIN3+ or cleared (not recorded which).

To note about this clone: The read finishes 3 residues shy of the CDR3 end, and the germline J gene is used to complete it. The chain carries TRBV7-6 and TRBJ2-1; 9 nucleotides agree with TRBD1. The CDR3 has 17 amino acids. The V gene end was trimmed by 1 base and the J gene end by 7 bases; junction bases not matched to a gene: 11. Looked up from germline, CDR1 is SGHVS and CDR2 is FNYEAQ. The CDR3 reads CASSLGETGGFRNEQFF. CDR3 DNA, as far as it was read: TGTGCCAGCAGCTTAGGCGAGACAGGGGGGTTTCGGAATGAG.

Note on this clone: The DNA ends 3 residues before the CDR3 does, and the rest of the CDR3 is filled in from the germline J gene. The chain combines TRBV7-2 with TRBJ1-2, with D maybe TRBD1 (6 bases). Germline lookup yields CDR1 SGHTA and CDR2 FQGNSA. The ends were cut back, 3 bases at V and 4 bases at J, with 12 bases in the middle. CDR3 length: 14 residues. CDR3 loop: CASSFPGVSYGYTF. Partial CDR3 DNA: TGTGCCAGCAGCTTCCCAGGGGTTTCCTATGGC.

About this clone itself: The read is 3 residues too short to cover the CDR3 end, so that end is filled in from the germline J gene. The chain is built from TRBV5-6 and TRBJ1-1; 7 bases align to TRBD1. CDR3 length equals 12 residues. Looked up from germline, CDR1 is SGHDT and CDR2 is YYEEEE. CDR3: CASSFAQGVAFF. The part of the CDR3 DNA that was read is TGTGCCAGCAGCTTTGCGCAGGGGGTG.

Note on this clone: The CDR3 end lies 3 residues beyond the end of the read and is filled in from the germline J gene. The chain combines TRBV20-1 with TRBJ1-6; TRBD1 matches at 9 bases. The germline CDR1 and CDR2 sequences are DFQATT and SNEGSKA (reference sequence). The CDR3 contains 15 residues. The J segment lost 7 bases and the V segment lost 2 bases, leaving 6 bases of the junction unmatched. CDR3 protein: CSARKQGASNSPLHF. CDR3 bases read: TGCAGTGCTAGAAAACAGGGGGCATCGAATTCACCC.

Details on this clone: The sequenced fragment ends 3 residues before the CDR3 boundary, so the rest is inferred from the germline J gene. V is TRBV19 and J is TRBJ2-3, with D unresolved. The V end lost 5 bases, the J end lost 6 bases, and 9 bases lay between the germline ends. Looked up from germline, CDR1 is LNHDA and CDR2 is SQIVND (reference sequence). The CDR3 extends over 12 amino acids. CDR3 DNA (partial): TGTGCCAGTAGTGGCGGTCCGGATACG. It is translated as CASSGGPDT. Given in full, the CDR3 is CASSGGPDTQYF.

As regards this clone: Read data end 3 residues before the CDR3 end; the end is taken from the germline J gene. The chain carries TRBV7-2 and TRBJ2-4, with TRBD1 matching 8 bases. Germline assignment: CDR1 SGHTA and CDR2 FQGNSA. The CDR3 loop spans 14 amino acids. The ends lost 1 base at V and 6 bases at J; junction bases unmatched: 2. The sequenced CDR3 bases are TGTGCCAGCAGCTTAGTGCAGGGGGCAAACATT. Its translation: CASSLVQGANI. The full CDR3 protein is CASSLVQGANIQYF.

On this clone itself: The CDR3 end is not reached by the read, which stops 3 residues before it; the germline J gene fills it in. V usage is TRBV30 and J usage is TRBJ1-5; TRBD1 might be the D (5 bases). Germline values: CDR1 GTSNPN, CDR2 SVGIG (reference sequence). V shed 5 bases and J shed 5 bases, with 10 bases lying between them. The CDR3 extends over 12 amino acids. The DNA read from the CDR3 is TGTGCCTGGGGGGCTGCGGATCAGCCC. This encodes CAWGAADQP. From start to end, the CDR3 is CAWGAADQPQHF.

With regard to this clone: The DNA ends 3 residues before the CDR3 does, and the rest of the CDR3 is filled in from the germline J gene. V gene TRBV5-1 combines with J gene TRBJ2-7; 9 nucleotides align to TRBD1. CDR1 is SGHRS, CDR2 YFSETQ, per germline. This CDR3 is 15 amino acids long. V was clipped by 4 bases and J by 2 bases; unmatched bases: 7. The CDR3 bases that were read are TGCGCCAGCAGCCCAACAGGGGGCACAACCTACGAG. The encoded protein is CASSPTGGTTYE. The whole CDR3 sequence is CASSPTGGTTYEQYF. The whole variable domain, filled in from reference TRBV5-1 and TRBJ2-7, reads KAGVTQTPRYLIKTRGQQVTLSCSPISGHRSVSWYQQTPGQGLQFLFEYFSETQRNKGNFPGRFSGRQFSNSRSEMNVSTLELGDSALYLCASSPTGGTTYEQYFGPGTRLTVT.

Concerning this clone itself: Read data end 3 residues before the CDR3 end; the end is taken from the germline J gene. This sequence joins TRBV5-1 and TRBJ2-5; D may be TRBD2 (6 bases). Trimming cost V 0 bases and J 4 bases, with 16 bases left between them. CDR3 length: 16 residues. CDR1 and CDR2 (germline): SGHRS, YFSETQ. The CDR3 loop reads CASSLGSSVGGETQYF. Incomplete CDR3 DNA: TGCGCCAGCAGCTTGGGGTCTTCGGTGGGGGGAGAGACC.

With regard to this clone: Sequencing ends 3 residues short of the CDR3 end; the germline J gene provides the rest. The chain couples TRBV6-1 to TRBJ2-3, with a weak D call TRBD2 (7 bases). V gave up 2 bases and J gave up 4 bases, with 19 bases separating them. Germline V lookup: CDR1 MNHNS, CDR2 SASEGT. CDR3 length: 17 residues. Partial CDR3 DNA: TGTGCCAGCAGTGAACCGATACGGGGGGCACCCGCAGATACG. It codes for CASSEPIRGAPADT. The full CDR3 protein reads CASSEPIRGAPADTQYF.

Incomplete CDR3 DNA: TGTGCCAGCAGAAAGGACAGGACCACCGGGGAG. As protein: CASRKDRTTGE. The complete CDR3 sequence is CASRKDRTTGELFF. V gene TRBV2 combines with J gene TRBJ2-2, with TRBD1 matching 7 bases. The read falls 3 residues short of the CDR3 end, and the missing part is taken from the germline J gene. Trimming at V came to 6 bases and at J to 4 bases, leaving 5 bases not matched to a gene. Germline V gives CDR1 SNHLY, CDR2 FYNNEI. The CDR3 extends over 14 amino acids.

A note on this clone: Read data end 3 residues before the CDR3 end; the end is taken from the germline J gene. The genes are TRBV20-1 and TRBJ2-1; perhaps TRBD2 as D (6 bases). V lost 3 bases, J lost 2 bases, and 14 bases lay in between. The CDR3 spans 15 residues. Per the germline V gene, CDR1 is DFQATT and CDR2 is SNEGSKA (reference sequence). The CDR3 protein is CSAREGPGAYNEQFF. The CDR3 bases that were read are TGCAGTGCTAGGGAGGGGCCGGGGGCCTACAATGAG.

CDR3 amino acids: CASSVEREVSYEQYF. The covered CDR3 bases are TGTGCCAGCAGTGTTGAGCGGGAGGTCTCCTACGAG. The chain employs TRBV2 and TRBJ2-7; 9 bases align to TRBD2. Read data end 3 residues before the CDR3 end; the end is taken from the germline J gene. The CDR3 runs to 15 residues. Germline values: CDR1 SNHLY, CDR2 FYNNEI. V was clipped by 4 bases and J by 0 bases; unmatched bases: 4.

A remark on this clone: The sequence runs out 3 residues before the end of the CDR3; the remainder is reconstructed from the germline J gene. This sample includes further DNA sequences coding for the same CDR3. The genes are TRBV19 and TRBJ2-2; D might be TRBD1 (5 bases). The V end was cut by 1 base, the J end by 4 bases, with 10 bases between. The germline V gene encodes CDR1 LNHDA and CDR2 SQIVND (reference sequence). The length of the CDR3 is 15 residues. The CDR3 bases that were read are TGTGCCAGTAGTATAGGTGGAAGGGGCACCGGGGAG. This translates into CASSIGGRGTGE. The whole CDR3 is CASSIGGRGTGELFF.

On this clone: The DNA ends 3 residues before the CDR3 does, and the rest of the CDR3 is filled in from the germline J gene. The chain couples TRBV7-8 to TRBJ2-5; possible D gene TRBD1, 7 bases. Trimming stripped 5 bases from V and 2 bases from J, with 18 bases between. This CDR3 has 16 residues. Germline V lookup: CDR1 SGHVS, CDR2 FQNEAQ. Incomplete CDR3 DNA: TGTGCCAGCAGCGTCCGCGGAGGGACAGTTCAAGAGACC. It is translated as CASSVRGGTVQET. The full CDR3 is CASSVRGGTVQETQYF.

In regard to this clone: The DNA ends 3 residues before the CDR3 does, and the rest of the CDR3 is filled in from the germline J gene. This chain uses TRBV28 with TRBJ1-2, with 9 nucleotides matching TRBD1. The ends lost 6 bases at V and 2 bases at J; junction bases unmatched: 7. CDR3 length equals 15 residues. Germline assignment: CDR1 MDHEN and CDR2 SYDVKM. The covered CDR3 bases are TGTGCCAGCAGGGGGGGGGACAGGGCCAACTATGGC. Amino acid sequence: CASRGGDRANYG. Given in full, the CDR3 is CASRGGDRANYGYTF.

In the case of this clone: The CDR3 is cut off 3 residues early in the read; its end comes from the germline J gene. Other DNA sequences within the sample encode an identical CDR3. The genes are TRBV6-2 or TRBV6-3 and TRBJ1-2, with 8 bases that match TRBD1. Germline lookup yields CDR1 MNHEY and CDR2 SVGEGT. This CDR3 region has 14 residues. Unmatched junction bases numbered 10, after V lost 6 bases and J lost 7 bases. The sequenced part of the CDR3 DNA is TGTGCCAGCAGCCAGGGGGCGAGTATTGGTGGC. Residues: CASSQGASIGG. The CDR3 in its entirety is CASSQGASIGGYTF.

In regard to this clone: The read halts 3 residues ahead of the CDR3 end, with the missing end drawn from the germline J gene. The chain employs TRBV11-3 and TRBJ2-2; 7 bases match TRBD1. The CDR3 has 15 amino acids. Germline CDR1 is SGHNT and CDR2 is YENEEA. V trimming: 5 bases; J trimming: 6 bases; junction bases outside the gene matches: 9. CDR3 DNA, as far as it was read: TGTGCCAGCAGCGACCCAGGGGGTATTGCCGGGGAG. Translating gives CASSDPGGIAGE. The complete CDR3 protein is CASSDPGGIAGELFF.

Details on this clone: The CDR3 end is not reached by the read, which stops 3 residues before it; the germline J gene fills it in. The chain combines TRBV6-1 with TRBJ2-1; 7 bases are shared with TRBD2. This CDR3 spans 16 amino acids. Germline V gives CDR1 MNHNS, CDR2 SASEGT. V dropped 1 base and J dropped 2; count of bases not matched to a gene: 5. CDR3 DNA (partial): TGTGCCAGCAGTGAAGGTTATGGGGGGGCCTACAATGAG. Residues: CASSEGYGGAYNE. The full-length CDR3 reads as CASSEGYGGAYNEQFF.